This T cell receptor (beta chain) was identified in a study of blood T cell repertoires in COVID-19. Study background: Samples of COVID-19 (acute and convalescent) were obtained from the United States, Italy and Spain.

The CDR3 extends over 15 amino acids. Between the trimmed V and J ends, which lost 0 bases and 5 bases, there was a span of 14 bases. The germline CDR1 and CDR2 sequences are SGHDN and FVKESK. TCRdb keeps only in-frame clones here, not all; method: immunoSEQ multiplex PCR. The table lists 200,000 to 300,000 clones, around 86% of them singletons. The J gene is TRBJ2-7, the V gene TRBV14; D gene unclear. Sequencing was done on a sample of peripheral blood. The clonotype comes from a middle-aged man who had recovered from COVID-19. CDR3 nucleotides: TGTGCCAGCAGCCAAGACTTCGCGAGGTCCCACGAGCAGTACTTC. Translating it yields CASSQDFARSHEQYF. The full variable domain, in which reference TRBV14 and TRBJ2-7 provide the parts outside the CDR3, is EAGVTQFPSHSVIEKGQTVTLRCDPISGHDNLYWYRRVMGKEIKFLLHFVKESKQDESGMPNNRFLAERTGGTYSTLKVQPAELEDSGVYFCASSQDFARSHEQYFGPGTRLTVT.